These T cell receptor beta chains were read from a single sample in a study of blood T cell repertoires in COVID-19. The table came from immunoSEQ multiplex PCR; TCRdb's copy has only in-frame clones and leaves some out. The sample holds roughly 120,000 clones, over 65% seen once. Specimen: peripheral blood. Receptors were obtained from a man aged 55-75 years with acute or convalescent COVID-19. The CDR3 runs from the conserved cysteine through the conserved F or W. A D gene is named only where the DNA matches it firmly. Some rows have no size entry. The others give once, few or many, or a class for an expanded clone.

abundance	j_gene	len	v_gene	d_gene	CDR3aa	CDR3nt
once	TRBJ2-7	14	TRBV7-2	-	CASSLVKGDYEQYF	TGTGCCAGCAGCTTAGTAAAAGGGGACTACGAGCAGTACTTC
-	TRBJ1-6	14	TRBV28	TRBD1	CASSPRTGDSPLHF	TGTGCCAGCAGTCCACGGACAGGGGATTCACCCCTCCACTTT
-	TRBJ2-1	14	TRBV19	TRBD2	CASSPGLASVEQFF	TGTGCCAGTAGCCCCGGACTAGCGAGCGTAGAGCAGTTCTTC
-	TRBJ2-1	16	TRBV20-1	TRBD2	CSASVAGGNSYNEQFF	TGCAGTGCTAGTGTCGCGGGAGGTAACTCCTACAATGAGCAGTTCTTC
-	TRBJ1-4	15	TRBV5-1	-	CASSRRTDTNEKLFF	TGCGCCAGCAGCCGGAGGACGGATACTAATGAAAAACTGTTTTTT
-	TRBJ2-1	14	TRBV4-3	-	CASSQEGSFVEQFF	TGCGCCAGCAGCCAAGAGGGTAGCTTTGTTGAGCAGTTCTTC
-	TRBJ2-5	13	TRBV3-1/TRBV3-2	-	CASSQAGSGTQYF	TGTGCCAGCAGCCAAGCCGGCTCGGGGACCCAGTACTTC
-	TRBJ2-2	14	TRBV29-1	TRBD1	CSAEQGAGTGELFF	TGCAGCGCTGAACAGGGGGCAGGCACCGGGGAGCTGTTTTTT
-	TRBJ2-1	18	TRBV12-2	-	CASRLLSVAGRKLNEQFF	TGTGCAAGTCGCTTATTGAGTGTAGCGGGGAGAAAGCTTAATGAGCAGTTCTTC
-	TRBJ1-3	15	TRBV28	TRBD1	CASSLGTGSGNTIYF	TGTGCCAGCAGTCTAGGGACAGGGTCGGGAAACACCATATATTTT
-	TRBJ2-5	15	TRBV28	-	CASSLGAASQETQYF	TGTGCCAGCAGTTTAGGGGCGGCTTCCCAAGAGACCCAGTACTTC
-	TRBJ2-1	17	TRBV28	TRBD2	CASSRGTSGSRYNEQFF	TGTGCCAGCAGTCGCGGGACTAGCGGGAGTAGGTACAATGAGCAGTTCTTC
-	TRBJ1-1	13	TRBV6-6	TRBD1	CASRTGDITEAFF	TGTGCCAGCAGGACAGGGGACATCACTGAAGCTTTCTTT
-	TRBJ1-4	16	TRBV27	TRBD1	CASSLGQGGTNEKLFF	TGTGCCAGCAGTTTGGGGCAGGGGGGAACTAATGAAAAACTGTTTTTT
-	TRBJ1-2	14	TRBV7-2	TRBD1	CASSLGQGPMGYTF	TGTGCCAGCAGCTTGGGACAGGGGCCTATGGGCTACACCTTC
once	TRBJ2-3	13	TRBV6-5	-	CAREGEGSDTQYF	TGTGCCAGGGAAGGGGAAGGGTCAGATACGCAGTATTTT
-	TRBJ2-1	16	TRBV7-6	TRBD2	CASSYDGTSSYNEQFF	TGTGCCAGCAGCTACGACGGGACTAGCTCCTACAATGAGCAGTTCTTC
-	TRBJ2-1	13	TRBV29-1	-	CSVSSNSYNEQFF	TGCAGCGTATCCTCTAACTCCTACAATGAGCAGTTCTTC
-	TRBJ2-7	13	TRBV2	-	CASSGAGIYEQYF	TGTGCCAGCAGTGGGGCAGGGATCTACGAGCAGTACTTC
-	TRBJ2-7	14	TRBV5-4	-	CASSLARGSTEQYF	TGTGCCAGCAGCTTGGCCAGGGGTTCCACCGAGCAGTACTTC
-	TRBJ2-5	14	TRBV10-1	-	CATSAGQRGETQYF	TGCGCCACCTCGGCGGGTCAGCGAGGAGAGACCCAGTACTTC
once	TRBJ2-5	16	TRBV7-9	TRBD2	CASSLVGLAGPKAQYF	TGTGCCAGCAGCTTAGTGGGACTAGCGGGGCCTAAGGCCCAGTACTTC
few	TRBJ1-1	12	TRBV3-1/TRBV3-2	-	CASRTGSTEAFF	TGTGCCAGCAGAACAGGGAGTACTGAAGCTTTCTTT
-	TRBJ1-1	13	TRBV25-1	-	CASSESGRTEAFF	TGTGCCAGCAGTGAATCAGGGCGCACTGAAGCTTTCTTT
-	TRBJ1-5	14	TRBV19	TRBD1	CASSFGTGNQPQHF	TGTGCCAGTAGTTTCGGGACAGGGAATCAGCCCCAGCATTTT
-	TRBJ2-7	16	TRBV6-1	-	CASSEVHQGAAYEQYF	TGTGCCAGCAGTGAAGTTCACCAGGGTGCGGCCTACGAGCAGTACTTC
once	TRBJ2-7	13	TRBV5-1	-	CASSPDNGYEQYF	TGCGCCAGCAGCCCTGACAATGGCTACGAGCAGTACTTC
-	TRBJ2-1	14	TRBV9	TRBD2	CASSGGTSGREQFF	TGTGCCAGCAGCGGCGGGACTAGCGGGAGAGAGCAGTTCTTC
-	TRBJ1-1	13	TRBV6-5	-	CASSTKLNTEAFF	TGTGCCAGCAGTACGAAGCTGAACACTGAAGCTTTCTTT
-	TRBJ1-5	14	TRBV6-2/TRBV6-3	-	CASSRDSGHQPQHF	TGTGCCAGCAGCCGCGACAGTGGACATCAGCCCCAGCATTTT
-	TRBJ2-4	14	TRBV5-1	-	CASSLELAKNIQYF	TGCGCCAGCAGCTTAGAACTAGCCAAAAACATTCAGTACTTC
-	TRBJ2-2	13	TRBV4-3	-	CASAPRFDRELFF	TGCGCCAGCGCGCCCCGCTTTGACAGGGAGCTGTTTTTT
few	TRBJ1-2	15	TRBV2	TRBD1	CASSEVPGQGDGYTF	TGTGCCAGCAGTGAAGTCCCGGGACAGGGGGACGGCTACACCTTC
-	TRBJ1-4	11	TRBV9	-	CASSGTGKLFF	TGTGCCAGCAGCGGGACGGGGAAACTGTTTTTT
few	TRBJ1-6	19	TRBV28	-	CASSFGSGRITPYNSPLHF	TGTGCCAGCAGTTTTGGGTCAGGCCGAATCACCCCCTATAATTCACCCCTCCACTTT
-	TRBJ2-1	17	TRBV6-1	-	CASSEAPGAGSYNEQFF	TGTGCCAGCAGTGAAGCGCCTGGTGCCGGCTCCTACAATGAGCAGTTCTTC
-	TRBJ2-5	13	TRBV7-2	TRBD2	CASGPGLAETQYF	TGTGCCAGCGGCCCAGGACTAGCGGAGACCCAGTACTTC
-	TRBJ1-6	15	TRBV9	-	CASSATGAYNSPLHF	TGTGCCAGCAGCGCAACAGGAGCCTATAATTCACCCCTCCACTTT